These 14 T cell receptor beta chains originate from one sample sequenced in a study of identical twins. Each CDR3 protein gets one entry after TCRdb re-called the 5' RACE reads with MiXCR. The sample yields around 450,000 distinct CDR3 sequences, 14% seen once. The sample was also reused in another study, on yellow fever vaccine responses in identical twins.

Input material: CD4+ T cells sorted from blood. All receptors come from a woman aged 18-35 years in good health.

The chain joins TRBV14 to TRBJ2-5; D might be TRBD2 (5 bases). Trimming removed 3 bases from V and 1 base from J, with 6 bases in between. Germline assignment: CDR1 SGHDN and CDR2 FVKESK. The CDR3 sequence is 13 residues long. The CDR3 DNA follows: TGTGCCAGCAGCCACGAGGGCCAAGAGACCCAGTACTTC. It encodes CASSHEGQETQYF.

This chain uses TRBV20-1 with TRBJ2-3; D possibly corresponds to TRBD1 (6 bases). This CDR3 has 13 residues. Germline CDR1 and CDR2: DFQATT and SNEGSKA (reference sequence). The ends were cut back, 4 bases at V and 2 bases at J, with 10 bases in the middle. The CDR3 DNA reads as TGCAGTGCTAAACAGGGAACCACAGATACGCAGTATTTT. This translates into CSAKQGTTDTQYF.

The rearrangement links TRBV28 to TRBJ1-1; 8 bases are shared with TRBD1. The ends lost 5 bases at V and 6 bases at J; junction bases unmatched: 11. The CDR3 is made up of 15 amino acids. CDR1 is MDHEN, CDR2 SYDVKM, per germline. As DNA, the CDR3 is TGTGCCAGCAGTGGGGCCCTCGGACAGGGCGCTGAAGCTTTCTTT. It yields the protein CASSGALGQGAEAFF.

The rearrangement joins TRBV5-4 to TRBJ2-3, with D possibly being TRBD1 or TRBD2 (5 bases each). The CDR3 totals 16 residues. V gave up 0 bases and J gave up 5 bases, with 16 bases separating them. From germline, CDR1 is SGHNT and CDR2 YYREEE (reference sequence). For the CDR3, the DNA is TGTGCCAGCAGCTTGGCTGTAGGGACCCTCAGAGATACGCAGTATTTT. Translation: CASSLAVGTLRDTQYF.

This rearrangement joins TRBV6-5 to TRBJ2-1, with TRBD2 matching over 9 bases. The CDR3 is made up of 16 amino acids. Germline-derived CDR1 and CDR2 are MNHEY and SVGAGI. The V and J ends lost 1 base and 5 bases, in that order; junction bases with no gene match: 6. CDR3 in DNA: TGTGCCAGCAGTTACTTTCCTAGCGGGGTCCACAATGAGCAGTTCTTC. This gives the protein CASSYFPSGVHNEQFF.

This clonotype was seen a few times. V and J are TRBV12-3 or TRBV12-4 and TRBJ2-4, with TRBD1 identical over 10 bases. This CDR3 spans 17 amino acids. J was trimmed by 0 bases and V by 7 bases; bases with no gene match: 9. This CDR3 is CASTLGTGARAKNIQYF. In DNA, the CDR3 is TGTGCCAGCACCCTGGGGACAGGGGCCCGAGCCAAAAACATTCAGTACTTC.

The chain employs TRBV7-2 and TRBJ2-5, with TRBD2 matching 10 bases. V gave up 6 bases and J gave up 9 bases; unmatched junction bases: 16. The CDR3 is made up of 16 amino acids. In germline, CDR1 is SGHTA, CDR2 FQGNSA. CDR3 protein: CASSKDPLAGVWSQYF. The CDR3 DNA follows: TGTGCCAGCAGTAAAGACCCCCTAGCGGGAGTATGGTCCCAGTACTTC.

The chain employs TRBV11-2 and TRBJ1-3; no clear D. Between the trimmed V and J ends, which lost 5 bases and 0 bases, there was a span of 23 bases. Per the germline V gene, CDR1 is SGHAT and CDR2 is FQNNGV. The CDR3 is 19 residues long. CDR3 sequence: CASSLTQNEDLYSGNTIYF. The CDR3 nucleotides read TGTGCCAGCAGCCTCACACAGAATGAGGACCTTTACTCTGGAAACACCATATATTTT.

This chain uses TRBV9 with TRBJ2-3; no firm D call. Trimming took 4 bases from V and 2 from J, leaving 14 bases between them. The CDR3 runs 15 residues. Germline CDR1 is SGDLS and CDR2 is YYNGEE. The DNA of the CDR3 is TGTGCCAGCAGCCCCGGTGGCAGACACACAGATACGCAGTATTTT. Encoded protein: CASSPGGRHTDTQYF. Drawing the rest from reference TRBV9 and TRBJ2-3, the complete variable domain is DSGVTQTPKHLITATGQRVTLRCSPRSGDLSVYWYQQSLDQGLQFLIQYYNGEERAKGNILERFSAQQFPDLHSELNLSSLELGDSALYFCASSPGGRHTDTQYFGPGTRLTVL.

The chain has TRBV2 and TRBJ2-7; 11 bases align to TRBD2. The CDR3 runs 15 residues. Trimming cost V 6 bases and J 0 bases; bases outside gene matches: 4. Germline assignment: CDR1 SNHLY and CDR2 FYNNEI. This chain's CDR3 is CASSTTSGGSYEQYF. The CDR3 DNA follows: TGTGCCAGCAGCACTACTAGCGGGGGCTCCTACGAGCAGTACTTC. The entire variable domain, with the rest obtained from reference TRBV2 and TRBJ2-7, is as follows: EPEVTQTPSHQVTQMGQEVILRCVPISNHLYFYWYRQILGQKVEFLVSFYNNEISEKSEIFDDQFSVERPDGSNFTLKIRSTKLEDSAMYFCASSTTSGGSYEQYFGPGTRLTVT.

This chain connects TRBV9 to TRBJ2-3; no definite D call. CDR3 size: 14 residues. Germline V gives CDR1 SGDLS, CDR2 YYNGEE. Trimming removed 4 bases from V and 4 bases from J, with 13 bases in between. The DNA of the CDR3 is TGTGCCAGCAGCTCCGCCTTGGGTGCAGATACGCAGTATTTT. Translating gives CASSSALGADTQYF.

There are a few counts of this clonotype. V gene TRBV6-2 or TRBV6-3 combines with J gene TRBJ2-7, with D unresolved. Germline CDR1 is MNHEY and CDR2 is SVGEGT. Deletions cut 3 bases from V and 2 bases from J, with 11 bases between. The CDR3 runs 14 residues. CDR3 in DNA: TGTGCCAGCAGTTATTTAGGTCCAGCCTACGAGCAGTACTTC. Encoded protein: CASSYLGPAYEQYF.

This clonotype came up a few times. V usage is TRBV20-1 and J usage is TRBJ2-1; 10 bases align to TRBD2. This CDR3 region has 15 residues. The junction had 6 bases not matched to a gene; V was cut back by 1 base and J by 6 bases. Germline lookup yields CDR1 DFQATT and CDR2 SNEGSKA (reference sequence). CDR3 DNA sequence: TGCAGTGCTAGAGTAGCGGGGGGACCTTTCAATGAGCAGTTCTTC. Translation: CSARVAGGPFNEQFF.

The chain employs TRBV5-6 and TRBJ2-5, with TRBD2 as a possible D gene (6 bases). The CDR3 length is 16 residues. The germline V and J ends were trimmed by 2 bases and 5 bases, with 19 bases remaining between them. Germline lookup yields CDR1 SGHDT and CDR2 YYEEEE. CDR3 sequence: CASSFSGGRNRETQYF. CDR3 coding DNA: TGTGCCAGCAGCTTTTCCGGGGGTCGTAATCGGGAGACCCAGTACTTC.